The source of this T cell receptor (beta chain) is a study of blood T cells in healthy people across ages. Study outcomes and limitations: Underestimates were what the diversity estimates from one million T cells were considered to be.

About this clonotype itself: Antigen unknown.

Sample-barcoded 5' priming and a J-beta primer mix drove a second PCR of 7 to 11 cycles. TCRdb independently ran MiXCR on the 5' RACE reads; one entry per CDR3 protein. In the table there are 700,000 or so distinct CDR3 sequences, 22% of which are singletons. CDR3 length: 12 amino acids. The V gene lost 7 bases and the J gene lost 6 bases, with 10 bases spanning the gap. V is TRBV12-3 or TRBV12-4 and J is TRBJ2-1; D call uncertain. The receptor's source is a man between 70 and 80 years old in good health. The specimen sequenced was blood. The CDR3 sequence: CASNRGLNEQFF. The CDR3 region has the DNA TGTGCCAGCAATCGTGGGCTCAATGAGCAGTTCTTC.